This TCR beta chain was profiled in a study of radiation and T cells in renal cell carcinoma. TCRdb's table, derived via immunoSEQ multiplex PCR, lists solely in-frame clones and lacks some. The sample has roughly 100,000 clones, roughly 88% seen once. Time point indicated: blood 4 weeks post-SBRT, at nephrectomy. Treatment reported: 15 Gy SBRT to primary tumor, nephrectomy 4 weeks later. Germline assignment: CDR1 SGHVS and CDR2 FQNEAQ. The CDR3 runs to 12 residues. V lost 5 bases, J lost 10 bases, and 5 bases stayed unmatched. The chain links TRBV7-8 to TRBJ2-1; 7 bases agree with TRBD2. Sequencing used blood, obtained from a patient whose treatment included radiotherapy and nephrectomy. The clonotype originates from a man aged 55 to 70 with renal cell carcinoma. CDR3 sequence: CASSKILAEQFF. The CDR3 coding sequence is TGTGCCAGCAGCAAAATACTAGCGGAGCAGTTCTTC.